Listed below are T cell receptor beta chains from one sample, sequenced in a study of CD8 T cells in Susac syndrome. TCRdb reprocessed the immunoSEQ multiplex PCR reads via MiXCR and lists one record per CDR3 protein. The sample contains about 140,000 distinct CDR3 sequences, approximately 95% of which appear only once. Material: CD4+ T cells from PBMCs. These receptors were obtained from a human donor with Susac syndrome. Both conserved end residues are trimmed from each CDR3.

v_gene: TRBV12-3/TRBV12-4
CDR3aa: ASEEKSGTDTQY

v_gene: TRBV30
CDR3aa: AWSVLKTDQPQH

v_gene: TRBV27
CDR3aa: ASSERGSGYT

v_gene: TRBV7-8
CDR3aa: ASSLVGRSGGEQY

v_gene: TRBV30
CDR3aa: AGRQGAYGYT

v_gene: TRBV9
CDR3aa: ASSLETSGSRYRQF

v_gene: TRBV5-1
CDR3aa: ASSLDDGDGYT

v_gene: TRBV12-3/TRBV12-4
CDR3aa: ASSLGQEETDTQY

v_gene: TRBV6-2/TRBV6-3
CDR3aa: ASSYWPTPGVDIQY

v_gene: TRBV5-4
CDR3aa: ASSRTGVDTQY

v_gene: TRBV9
CDR3aa: ASSVGLADSYEQY

v_gene: TRBV29-1
CDR3aa: SVSDRAFYGYT

v_gene: TRBV10-3
CDR3aa: AISNLATQETQY

v_gene: TRBV29-1
CDR3aa: SQLAGAPGEQF